The 9 T cell receptor beta chains below come from one sample, sequenced in a study of Ad26.COV2.S vaccination and SARS-CoV-2 variants. Measured with immunoSEQ multiplex PCR; TCRdb has only the in-frame clones, and not every one. In the table there are approximately 350,000 clones, around 82% of which are singletons. Treatment described: some 19 received Ad26.COV2.S at low or high dose, single or two shots; roughly five received placebo; per-sample allocation not given. Material that was analyzed had been drawn on day 63 after the first vaccine or placebo injection. This specimen was peripheral blood, taken in a trial of Ad26.COV2.S vaccine versus placebo. These receptors all stem from a person aged 18-60 years who received the Ad26.COV2.S COVID-19 vaccine or a placebo.

This chain connects TRBV3-1 (or the pseudogene TRBV3-2) to TRBJ2-3, with D uncertain. This CDR3 has 15 amino acids. Germline lookup yields CDR1 LGHDT and CDR2 YNNKEL (reference sequence). Trimming pared 2 bases from V and 5 bases from J, leaving 14 bases between. In DNA form, the CDR3 reads TGTGCCAGCAGCCAATTTAATATAGACGGAGATACGCAGTATTTT. This codes for CASSQFNIDGDTQYF.

The V gene is TRBV10-2, the J gene TRBJ2-7, with 10 nucleotides matching TRBD2. The CDR3 extends over 14 amino acids. The V segment lost 5 bases and the J segment 2 bases; nucleotides outside the gene matches: 3. The germline gives CDR1 WSHSY, CDR2 SAAADI. The CDR3 region is CASSPLAGAYEQYF. CDR3 sequence (DNA): TGCGCCAGCAGTCCTCTAGCGGGAGCCTACGAGCAGTACTTC.

With regard to this clone: A much bigger clone sits one base away, suggesting this may be a read error. The rearrangement uses TRBV12-3 or TRBV12-4 and TRBJ2-3; no reliable D call. The CDR3 runs to 12 residues. Trimming shortened V by 6 bases and J by 0 bases, and 4 bases separated the two germline ends. The CDR3 DNA reads TGTGCCAGCAGCCCTAGCACAGATACGCAGTATTTT. Residues: CASSPSTDTQYF.

The V gene is TRBV25-1, the J gene TRBJ2-1; D gene unclear. Trimming stripped 7 bases from V and 5 bases from J, with 21 bases between. The germline CDR1 and CDR2 sequences are MGHDK and SYGVNS. The CDR3 covers 16 residues. DNA of the CDR3: TGTGCCAGCACCAACCCGACTGGTAACTGGAACAATGAGCAGTTCTTC. This gives the protein CASTNPTGNWNNEQFF.

This clone is a singleton in its sample. The chain recombines TRBV2 with TRBJ2-1; D is uncertain. CDR1 is SNHLY, CDR2 FYNNEI, per germline. The CDR3 sequence is 15 residues long. V lost 5 bases to trimming and J lost 6 bases, with 17 bases between them. The CDR3 DNA follows: TGTGCCAGCAGTACCTTTAGGAGTAGCCCCAATGAGCAGTTCTTC. It encodes CASSTFRSSPNEQFF. Full variable domain (remainder filled in from reference TRBV2 and TRBJ2-1): EPEVTQTPSHQVTQMGQEVILRCVPISNHLYFYWYRQILGQKVEFLVSFYNNEISEKSEIFDDQFSVERPDGSNFTLKIRSTKLEDSAMYFCASSTFRSSPNEQFFGPGTRLTVL.

The CDR3: CASSVGPPGTEAFF. The CDR3 DNA sequence: TGTGCCAGCAGCGTGGGGCCTCCGGGGACTGAAGCTTTCTTT. The rearrangement uses TRBV3-1 (or the pseudogene TRBV3-2) and TRBJ1-1; D may be TRBD1 (5 bases). With 5 bases removed from V and 5 bases from J, the gap between germline ends came to 15 bases. This CDR3 comprises 14 residues. Germline CDR1 reads LGHDT; CDR2 reads YNNKEL (reference sequence).

The rearrangement uses TRBV10-3 and TRBJ2-3, with D possibly being TRBD2 (5 bases). Germline lookup yields CDR1 ENHRY and CDR2 SYGVKD. This CDR3 spans 16 amino acids. The V end was cut by 3 bases, the J end by 3 bases, with 16 bases between. CDR3 residues: CAISEYGSTGTDTQYF. CDR3 bases: TGTGCCATCAGTGAATATGGATCCACGGGGACAGATACGCAGTATTTT.

Only one count was recorded for this clone. The chain joins TRBV7-3 to TRBJ2-1, with 7 positions matching TRBD2. This CDR3 region has 16 residues. Germline trimming cut 6 bases from V and 6 bases from J; bases unmatched to any gene: 14. Germline assignment: CDR1 SGHTA and CDR2 FQGTGA. Here the CDR3 DNA reads TGTGCCAGCAGTTTTGGCCTCCGGACTAGTACCAATGAGCAGTTCTTC. As protein: CASSFGLRTSTNEQFF.

The chain combines TRBV6-5 with TRBJ1-2; no firm D call. This CDR3 spans 15 amino acids. V dropped 4 bases and J dropped 1 base, with 13 bases sitting between them. Germline CDR1 reads MNHEY; CDR2 reads SVGAGI. The CDR3 nucleotides are TGTGCCAGCAGTTCCCTTAACGATGATAACTATGGCTACACCTTC. It specifies CASSSLNDDNYGYTF.